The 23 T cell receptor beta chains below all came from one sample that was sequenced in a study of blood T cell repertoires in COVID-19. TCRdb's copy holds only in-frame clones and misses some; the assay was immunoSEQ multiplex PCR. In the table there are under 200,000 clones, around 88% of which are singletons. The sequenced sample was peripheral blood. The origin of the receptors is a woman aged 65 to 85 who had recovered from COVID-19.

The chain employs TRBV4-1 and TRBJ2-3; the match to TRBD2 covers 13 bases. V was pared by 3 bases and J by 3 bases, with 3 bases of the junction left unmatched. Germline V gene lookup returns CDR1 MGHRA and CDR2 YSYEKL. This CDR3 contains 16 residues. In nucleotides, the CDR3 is TGCGCCAGCAGCCACCCGACTAGCGGGGGGACAGATACGCAGTATTTT. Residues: CASSHPTSGGTDTQYF.

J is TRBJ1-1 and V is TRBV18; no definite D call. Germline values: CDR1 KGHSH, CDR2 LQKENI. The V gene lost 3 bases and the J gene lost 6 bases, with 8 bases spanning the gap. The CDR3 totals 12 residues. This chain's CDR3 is CASSPTRAEAFF. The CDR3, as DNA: TGTGCCAGCTCACCCACGAGGGCTGAAGCTTTCTTT.

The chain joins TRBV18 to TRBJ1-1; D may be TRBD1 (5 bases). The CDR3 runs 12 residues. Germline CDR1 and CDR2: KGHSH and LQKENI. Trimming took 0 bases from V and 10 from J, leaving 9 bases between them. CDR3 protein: CASSPPQGSAFF. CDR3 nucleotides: TGTGCCAGCTCACCACCCCAGGGATCAGCTTTCTTT.

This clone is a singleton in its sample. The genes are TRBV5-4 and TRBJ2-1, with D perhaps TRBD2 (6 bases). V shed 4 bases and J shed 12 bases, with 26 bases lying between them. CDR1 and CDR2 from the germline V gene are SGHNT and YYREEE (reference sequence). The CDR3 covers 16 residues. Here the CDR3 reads CASSPEASAPLLGQFF. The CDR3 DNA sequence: TGTGCCAGCAGCCCCGAGGCTAGCGCCCCCCTCCTCGGGCAGTTCTTC. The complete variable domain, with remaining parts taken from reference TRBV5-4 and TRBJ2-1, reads ETGVTQSPTHLIKTRGQQVTLRCSSQSGHNTVSWYQQALGQGPQFIFQYYREEENGRGNFPPRFSGLQFPNYSSELNVNALELDDSALYLCASSPEASAPLLGQFFGPGTRLTVL.

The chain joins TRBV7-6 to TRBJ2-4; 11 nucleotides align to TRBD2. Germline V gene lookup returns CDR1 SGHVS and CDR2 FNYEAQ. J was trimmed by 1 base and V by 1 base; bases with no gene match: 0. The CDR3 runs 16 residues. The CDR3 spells CASSLVAGGAKNIQYF. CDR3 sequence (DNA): TGTGCCAGCAGCTTAGTAGCGGGAGGGGCCAAAAACATTCAGTACTTC.

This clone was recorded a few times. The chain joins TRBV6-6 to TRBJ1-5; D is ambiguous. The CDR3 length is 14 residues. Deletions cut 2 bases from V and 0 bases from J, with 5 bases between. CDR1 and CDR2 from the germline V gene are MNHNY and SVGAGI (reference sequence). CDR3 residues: CASSYPYSNQPQHF. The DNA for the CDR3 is TGTGCCAGCAGTTACCCGTATAGCAATCAGCCCCAGCATTTT.

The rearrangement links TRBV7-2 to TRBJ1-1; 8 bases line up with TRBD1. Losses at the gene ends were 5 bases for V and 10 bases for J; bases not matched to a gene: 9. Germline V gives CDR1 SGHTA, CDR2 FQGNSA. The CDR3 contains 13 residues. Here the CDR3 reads CASSPRTGWSAFF. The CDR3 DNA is TGTGCCAGCAGCCCGAGGACAGGGTGGTCAGCTTTCTTT.

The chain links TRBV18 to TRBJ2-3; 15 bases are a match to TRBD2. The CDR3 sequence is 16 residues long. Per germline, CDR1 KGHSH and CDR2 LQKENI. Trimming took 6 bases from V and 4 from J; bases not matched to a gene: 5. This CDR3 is CASSPRTSGGADTQYF. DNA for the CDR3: TGTGCCAGCTCGCCCCGGACTAGCGGGGGGGCAGATACGCAGTATTTT.

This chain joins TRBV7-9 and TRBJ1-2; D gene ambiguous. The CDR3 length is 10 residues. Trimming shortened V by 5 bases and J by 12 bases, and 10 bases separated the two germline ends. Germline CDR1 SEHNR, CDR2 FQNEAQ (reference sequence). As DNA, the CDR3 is TGTGCCAGCAGCCCTACCACCAACACCTTC. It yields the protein CASSPTTNTF.

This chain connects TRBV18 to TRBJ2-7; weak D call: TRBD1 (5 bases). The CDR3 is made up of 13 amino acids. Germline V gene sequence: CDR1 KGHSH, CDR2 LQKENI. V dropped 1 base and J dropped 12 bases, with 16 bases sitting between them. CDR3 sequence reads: CASSPQDGAGLYF. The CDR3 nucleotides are TGTGCCAGCTCACCACAGGATGGGGCAGGGCTGTACTTC.

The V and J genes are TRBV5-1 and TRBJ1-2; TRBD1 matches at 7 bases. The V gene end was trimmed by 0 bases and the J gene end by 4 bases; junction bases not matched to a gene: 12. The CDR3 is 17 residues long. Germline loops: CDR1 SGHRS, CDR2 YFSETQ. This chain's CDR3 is CASSLVGVEGAGYGYTF. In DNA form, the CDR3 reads TGCGCCAGCAGCTTGGTAGGTGTGGAGGGGGCCGGCTATGGCTACACCTTC.

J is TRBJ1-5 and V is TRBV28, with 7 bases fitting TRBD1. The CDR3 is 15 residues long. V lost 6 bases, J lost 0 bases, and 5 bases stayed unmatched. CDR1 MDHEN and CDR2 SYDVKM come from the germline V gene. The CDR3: CASSQGDYSNQPQHF. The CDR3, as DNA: TGTGCCAGCAGCCAGGGGGATTATAGCAATCAGCCCCAGCATTTT.

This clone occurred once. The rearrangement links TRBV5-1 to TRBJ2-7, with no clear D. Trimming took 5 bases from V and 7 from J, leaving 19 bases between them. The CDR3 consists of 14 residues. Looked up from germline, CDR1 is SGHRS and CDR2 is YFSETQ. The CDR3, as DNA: TGCGCCAGCAGTTCAAATCCCTCCATCGGGGAGCAGTACTTC. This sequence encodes CASSSNPSIGEQYF.

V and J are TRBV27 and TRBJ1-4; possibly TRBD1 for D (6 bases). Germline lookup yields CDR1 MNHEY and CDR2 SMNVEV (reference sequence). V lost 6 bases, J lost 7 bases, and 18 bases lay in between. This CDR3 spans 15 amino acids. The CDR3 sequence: CASSRTRGFGEKLFF. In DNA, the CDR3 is TGTGCCAGCAGCCGAACCAGGGGCTTCGGTGAAAAACTGTTTTTT.

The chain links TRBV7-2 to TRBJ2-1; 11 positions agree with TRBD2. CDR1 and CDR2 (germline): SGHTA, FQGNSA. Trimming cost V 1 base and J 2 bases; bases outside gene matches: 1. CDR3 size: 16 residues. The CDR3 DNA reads TGTGCCAGCAGCTTAGGGGGACTAGCGGCCTACAATGAGCAGTTCTTC. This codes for CASSLGGLAAYNEQFF.

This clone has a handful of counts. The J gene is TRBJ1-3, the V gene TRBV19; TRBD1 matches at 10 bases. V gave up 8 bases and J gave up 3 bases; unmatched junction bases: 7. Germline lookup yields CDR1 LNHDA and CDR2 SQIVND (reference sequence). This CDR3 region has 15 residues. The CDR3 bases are TGTGCCAGTTCCCAGACAGGGGGCGTTGGAAACACCATATATTTT. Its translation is CASSQTGGVGNTIYF.

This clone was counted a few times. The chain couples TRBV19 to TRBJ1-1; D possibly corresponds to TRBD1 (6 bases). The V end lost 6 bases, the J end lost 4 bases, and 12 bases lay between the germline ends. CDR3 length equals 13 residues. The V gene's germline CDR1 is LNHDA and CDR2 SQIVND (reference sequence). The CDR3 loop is CASSKIGGTEAFF. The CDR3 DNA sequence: TGTGCCAGTAGCAAAATAGGGGGCACTGAAGCTTTCTTT.

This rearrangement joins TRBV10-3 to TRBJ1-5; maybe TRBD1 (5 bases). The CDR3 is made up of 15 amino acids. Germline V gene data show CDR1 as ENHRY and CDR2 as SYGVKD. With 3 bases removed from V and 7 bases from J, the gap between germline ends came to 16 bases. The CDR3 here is CAISDGAGPHQPQHF. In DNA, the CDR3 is TGTGCCATCAGTGATGGGGCAGGGCCACACCAGCCCCAGCATTTT.

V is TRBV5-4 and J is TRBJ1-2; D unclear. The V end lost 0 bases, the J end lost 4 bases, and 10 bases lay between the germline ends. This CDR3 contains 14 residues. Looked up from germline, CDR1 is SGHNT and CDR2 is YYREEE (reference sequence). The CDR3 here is CASSLAGGSYGYTF. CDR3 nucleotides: TGTGCCAGCAGCTTGGCTGGCGGCTCCTATGGCTACACCTTC.

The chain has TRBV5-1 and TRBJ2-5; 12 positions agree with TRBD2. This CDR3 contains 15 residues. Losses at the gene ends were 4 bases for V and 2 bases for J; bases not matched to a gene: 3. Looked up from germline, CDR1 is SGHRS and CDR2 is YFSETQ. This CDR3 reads CASSLLAGGQETQYF. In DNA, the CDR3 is TGCGCCAGCAGCCTCCTAGCGGGGGGGCAAGAGACCCAGTACTTC.

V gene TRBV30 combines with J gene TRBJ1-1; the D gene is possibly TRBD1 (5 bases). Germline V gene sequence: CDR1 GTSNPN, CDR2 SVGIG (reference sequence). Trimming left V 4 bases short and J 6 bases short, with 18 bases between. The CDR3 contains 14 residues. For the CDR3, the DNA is TGTGCCTGGACCCCGGGGGTCGATTTGGCTGAAGCTTTCTTT. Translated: CAWTPGVDLAEAFF.

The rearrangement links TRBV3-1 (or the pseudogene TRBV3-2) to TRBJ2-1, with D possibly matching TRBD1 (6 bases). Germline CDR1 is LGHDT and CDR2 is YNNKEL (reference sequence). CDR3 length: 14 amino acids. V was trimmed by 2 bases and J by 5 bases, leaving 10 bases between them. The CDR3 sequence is CASSQRGTHNEQFF. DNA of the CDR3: TGTGCCAGCAGCCAAAGGGGGACGCACAATGAGCAGTTCTTC.

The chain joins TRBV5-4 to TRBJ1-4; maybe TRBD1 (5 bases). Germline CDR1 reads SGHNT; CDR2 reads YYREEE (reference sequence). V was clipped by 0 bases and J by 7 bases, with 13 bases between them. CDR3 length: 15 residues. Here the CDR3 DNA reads TGTGCCAGCAGCTTGGCGGGCAGGGTTGGTGAAAAACTGTTTTTT. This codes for CASSLAGRVGEKLFF.